The 30 T cell receptor beta chains reported below all come from one sample, sequenced in a study of T cell repertoires in cytomegalovirus infection. TCRdb reprocessed the reads via MiXCR and lists one record per CDR3 protein. The repertoire holds about 450,000 distinct CDR3 sequences, around 32% seen once, with approximately 13% in the top ten. The sequencing input was PBMCs. The receptors derive from a human donor in good health (CMV status not recorded). Some clones in this sample may be carry-over from other donors' samples.

The genes are TRBV7-9 and TRBJ2-7; TRBD1 might be the D (6 bases). V was clipped by 1 base and J by 2 bases, with 12 bases between them. The germline gives CDR1 SEHNR, CDR2 FQNEAQ (reference sequence). There are 15 residues in the CDR3. The CDR3 loop is CASSLGRRGPYEQYF. The CDR3 nucleotides are TGTGCCAGCAGCTTAGGTCGCAGGGGCCCCTACGAGCAGTACTTC. Using reference TRBV7-9 and TRBJ2-7 for the parts outside the CDR3, the full variable domain is DTGVSQNPRHKITKRGQNVTFRCDPISEHNRLYWYRQTLGQGPEFLTYFQNEAQLEKSRLLSDRFSAERPKGSFSTLEIQRTEQGDSAMYLCASSLGRRGPYEQYFGPGTRLTVT.

This clonotype was found a few times. The chain employs TRBV7-6 and TRBJ2-7; D tentatively fits TRBD1 or TRBD2 (5 bases each). Trimming shortened V by 5 bases and J by 3 bases, and 26 bases separated the two germline ends. Germline values: CDR1 SGHVS, CDR2 FNYEAQ. The CDR3 sequence is 18 residues long. The CDR3 spells CASSHTELPGPWNYEQYF. The CDR3 DNA is TGTGCCAGCAGCCACACAGAACTCCCGGGGCCATGGAACTACGAGCAGTACTTC.

This clonotype was seen many times. The V call is TRBV6-1, the J call TRBJ2-5; 7 nucleotides align to TRBD2. This CDR3 has 13 amino acids. V lost 8 bases and J lost 0; bases outside the gene matches: 3. The germline gives CDR1 MNHNS, CDR2 SASEGT. The CDR3 coding sequence is TGTGCCAGCTCCGGGGGGAACCAAGAGACCCAGTACTTC. Translation gives CASSGGNQETQYF.

The chain is built from TRBV11-1 and TRBJ2-5; 12 nucleotides agree with TRBD2. The V gene's germline CDR1 is SGHAT and CDR2 FQDESV (reference sequence). V trimming: 3 bases; J trimming: 3 bases; junction bases outside the gene matches: 5. The CDR3 sequence is 16 residues long. This CDR3 is CASSLTSGGGEETQYF. The DNA of the CDR3 is TGTGCCAGCAGCTTGACTAGCGGGGGAGGAGAAGAGACCCAGTACTTC.

Ten or more counts support this clonotype. This CDR3 is CASSAPEGSGNTIYF. In DNA form, the CDR3 reads TGTGCCAGCAGCGCGCCAGAGGGCTCTGGAAACACCATATATTTT. The rearrangement joins TRBV5-4 to TRBJ1-3; D gene ambiguous. The CDR3 has 15 amino acids. Trimming took 4 bases from V and 0 from J, leaving 11 bases between them. Looked up from germline, CDR1 is SGHNT and CDR2 is YYREEE (reference sequence).

This clonotype came up a few times. The chain has TRBV7-9 and TRBJ2-5; D unresolved. Germline CDR1 reads SEHNR; CDR2 reads FQNEAQ (reference sequence). With 11 bases removed from V and 5 bases from J, the gap between germline ends came to 18 bases. The CDR3 runs 13 residues. The CDR3 loop reads CAGYSLGGETQYF. The CDR3, as DNA: TGTGCCGGGTACAGCCTCGGTGGGGAGACCCAGTACTTC.

This clonotype has just a few counts. The chain uses TRBV6-1 and TRBJ1-1; no clear D gene. The germline gives CDR1 MNHNS, CDR2 SASEGT. Between the trimmed V and J ends, which lost 0 bases and 1 base, there was a span of 12 bases. This CDR3 contains 16 residues. CDR3 DNA sequence: TGTGCCAGCAGTGAAGCGAGTGGAAGCGGGAACACTGAAGCTTTCTTT. Its translation is CASSEASGSGNTEAFF.

The chain is built from TRBV2 and TRBJ1-2; possible D gene TRBD1, 5 bases. Germline CDR1 and CDR2: SNHLY and FYNNEI. The CDR3 has 13 amino acids. The V and J ends lost 3 bases and 6 bases respectively, with 11 bases between them. DNA for the CDR3: TGTGCCAGCAGTGAGTCAGGGAAACATGGCTACACCTTC. Residues: CASSESGKHGYTF.

As concerns this clonotype: A much larger clone differs by one base, so this may be a read error. This chain connects TRBV7-2 to TRBJ2-1; tentative D call: TRBD1 (6 bases). CDR1 SGHTA and CDR2 FQGNSA come from the germline V gene. CDR3 size: 16 residues. The CDR3, as DNA: TGTGCCAGCAGCGCCTACCGCTACAGGGTCGGCGGTGAGCCGTTCTTC. Amino acids: CASSAYRYRVGGEPFF.

Turning to this clonotype: A much larger clone lies one base from this, so it may be a read error. V gene TRBV7-2 combines with J gene TRBJ1-2; 7 positions agree with TRBD1. This CDR3 has 15 residues. The germline CDR1 and CDR2 sequences are SGHTA and FQGNSA. The CDR3 DNA is TGTGCCAGCAGCTTAGGGCTCAGGGGGGGAAATGGCTACGCCTTC. Protein product: CASSLGLRGGNGYAF.

The table lists this clonotype with a count of one. V gene TRBV12-3 or TRBV12-4 combines with J gene TRBJ2-7; no firm D call. This CDR3 contains 12 residues. The V end lost 5 bases, the J end lost 8 bases, and 13 bases lay between the germline ends. The CDR3: CASSDRLGKQYF. The CDR3 DNA sequence: TGTGCCAGCAGTGATCGTCTCGGAAAGCAGTACTTC.

The chain has TRBV7-9 and TRBJ2-5; D is perhaps TRBD1 (5 bases). Germline V gene lookup returns CDR1 SEHNR and CDR2 FQNEAQ (reference sequence). This CDR3 has 13 residues. Trimming removed 0 bases from V and 6 bases from J, with 8 bases in between. The CDR3, as DNA: TGTGCCAGCAGCTTAGCAGGGGTCAAGACCCAGTACTTC. Translation: CASSLAGVKTQYF. The variable domain in full, completed from reference TRBV7-9 and TRBJ2-5, reads DTGVSQNPRHKITKRGQNVTFRCDPISEHNRLYWYRQTLGQGPEFLTYFQNEAQLEKSRLLSDRFSAERPKGSFSTLEIQRTEQGDSAMYLCASSLAGVKTQYFGPGTRLLVL.

This clonotype was recorded many times. This sequence joins TRBV12-3 or TRBV12-4 and TRBJ1-2; TRBD1 matches 7 bases. This CDR3 has 16 residues. Trimming took 7 bases from V and 6 from J; bases not matched to a gene: 17. The CDR3 coding sequence is TGTGCCAGCACCGACAGGGAAATCCCATCGGGGGATGGCTACACCTTC. Translated: CASTDREIPSGDGYTF.

The chain uses TRBV12-3 or TRBV12-4 and TRBJ2-2; no clear D. The CDR3 has 13 amino acids. The V end lost 1 base, the J end lost 10 bases, and 10 bases lay between the germline ends. The DNA for the CDR3 is TGTGCCAGCAGTTTAGGTGTCCTCGAGGAGCTGTTTTTT. It is translated as CASSLGVLEELFF.

This clonotype came up many times. The J gene is TRBJ2-5, the V gene TRBV7-2, with D unresolved. V was shortened by 5 bases and J by 4 bases, with 8 bases between the two germline ends. Germline V CDR1 and CDR2: SGHTA, FQGNSA. The length of the CDR3 is 12 residues. The CDR3 is CASSAVVETQYF. CDR3 in DNA: TGTGCCAGCAGCGCCGTAGTAGAGACCCAGTACTTC. Together with reference TRBV7-2 and TRBJ2-5, the CDR3 gives the full variable domain: GAGVSQSPSNKVTEKGKDVELRCDPISGHTALYWYRQSLGQGLEFLIYFQGNSAPDKSGLPSDRFSAERTGGSVSTLTIQRTQQEDSAVYLCASSAVVETQYFGPGTRLLVL.

The V call is TRBV18, the J call TRBJ1-1; D not resolved. Between the trimmed V and J ends, which lost 3 bases and 0 bases, there was a span of 8 bases. Germline-derived CDR1 and CDR2 are KGHSH and LQKENI. CDR3 length: 14 residues. This chain's CDR3 is CASSPQPMNTEAFF. The CDR3 DNA sequence: TGTGCCAGCTCACCCCAGCCTATGAACACTGAAGCTTTCTTT.

The chain couples TRBV30 to TRBJ2-7; D gene uncertain. The CDR3 totals 11 residues. Trimming took 5 bases from V and 5 from J, leaving 10 bases between them. From germline, CDR1 is GTSNPN and CDR2 SVGIG (reference sequence). The CDR3 bases are TGTGCCTGGGGGGTTTCCAACGAGCAGTACTTC. Translating gives CAWGVSNEQYF.

The genes are TRBV5-6 and TRBJ2-1; the D is unclear. The CDR3 runs 15 residues. Germline loops: CDR1 SGHDT, CDR2 YYEEEE. V shed 4 bases and J shed 0 bases, with 11 bases lying between them. In DNA, the CDR3 is TGTGCCAGCAGCCCCAGCATTAGCTCCTACAATGAGCAGTTCTTC. This translates into CASSPSISSYNEQFF. Based on the CDR3 plus reference TRBV5-6 and TRBJ2-1, the full variable domain is DAGVTQSPTHLIKTRGQQVTLRCSPKSGHDTVSWYQQALGQGPQFIFQYYEEEERQRGNFPDRFSGHQFPNYSSELNVNALLLGDSALYLCASSPSISSYNEQFFGPGTRLTVL.

The rearrangement links TRBV7-2 to TRBJ2-4; D is perhaps TRBD2 (5 bases). CDR1 is SGHTA and CDR2 is FQGNSA in the germline V gene. V was pared by 5 bases and J by 1 base, with 12 bases between. This CDR3 has 15 residues. The CDR3, as DNA: TGTGCCAGCAGCACCCTGGACTTGGCCAAAAACATTCAGTACTTC. This encodes CASSTLDLAKNIQYF.

This chain joins TRBV19 and TRBJ2-1; 7 bases match TRBD2. Germline CDR1 is LNHDA and CDR2 is SQIVND (reference sequence). This CDR3 region has 16 residues. J lost 6 bases, V lost 1 base, and 9 bases had no gene match. The CDR3 spells CASSIAGTTTVNEQFF. Written as DNA, the CDR3 is TGTGCCAGTAGTATAGCAGGGACTACCACAGTCAATGAGCAGTTCTTC.

The V call is TRBV4-3, the J call TRBJ1-2, with no clear D. CDR3 length: 15 residues. Per the germline V gene, CDR1 is LGHNA and CDR2 is YSLEER. Deletions cut 4 bases from V and 0 bases from J, with 12 bases between. CDR3 protein: CASSPGVSSNYGYTF. CDR3 DNA: TGCGCCAGCAGCCCGGGCGTTTCTTCTAACTATGGCTACACCTTC.

The chain has TRBV29-1 and TRBJ1-1, with D unclear. CDR1 and CDR2 (germline): SQVTM, ANQGSEA. There are 12 residues in the CDR3. The ends were cut back, 4 bases at V and 1 base at J, with 7 bases in the middle. CDR3 sequence reads: CSVGKGNTEAFF. CDR3 DNA sequence: TGCAGCGTTGGTAAGGGGAACACTGAAGCTTTCTTT.

In nucleotides, the CDR3 is TGCGCCAGCAGCCAAGTGGGGGCTTGGAACACTGAAGCTTTCTTT. Translating gives CASSQVGAWNTEAFF. The rearrangement links TRBV4-1 to TRBJ1-1, with D perhaps matching TRBD1 (6 bases). The CDR3 is made up of 15 amino acids. Germline CDR1 is MGHRA and CDR2 is YSYEKL. Trimming left V 1 base short and J 1 base short, with 10 bases between.

The chain uses TRBV7-9 and TRBJ2-1; 14 bases align to TRBD2. The V segment lost 5 bases and the J segment 7 bases; nucleotides outside the gene matches: 4. Germline assignment: CDR1 SEHNR and CDR2 FQNEAQ (reference sequence). The CDR3 has 15 amino acids. CDR3 nucleotides: TGTGCCAGCAGCGTGGGGACTAGCGGGGGAAATGAGCAGTTCTTC. This translates into CASSVGTSGGNEQFF. The complete variable domain, with remaining parts taken from reference TRBV7-9 and TRBJ2-1, reads DTGVSQNPRHKITKRGQNVTFRCDPISEHNRLYWYRQTLGQGPEFLTYFQNEAQLEKSRLLSDRFSAERPKGSFSTLEIQRTEQGDSAMYLCASSVGTSGGNEQFFGPGTRLTVL.

V usage is TRBV6-2 or TRBV6-3 and J usage is TRBJ1-1; 7 bases map to TRBD1. Trimming at V came to 5 bases and at J to 1 base, leaving 4 bases not matched to a gene. CDR1 is MNHEY, CDR2 SVGEGT, per germline. The CDR3 has 14 residues. CDR3 region: CASSRQGPNTEAFF. In DNA, the CDR3 is TGTGCCAGCAGTCGACAGGGACCGAACACTGAAGCTTTCTTT.

This sequence joins TRBV20-1 and TRBJ2-1; 7 bases are a match to TRBD1. The V gene's germline CDR1 is DFQATT and CDR2 SNEGSKA (reference sequence). After removal of 4 bases from V and 7 bases from J, the junction contained 7 bases not matched to a gene. CDR3 size: 13 residues. In nucleotides, the CDR3 is TGCAGTGCTACCTGGGACAGCCCTAATGAGCAGTTCTTC. Its translation is CSATWDSPNEQFF.

The gene calls are TRBV23-1 and TRBJ1-5; possibly TRBD1 for D (6 bases). TRBV23-1 is identified as an open reading frame with a role that is uncertain. This CDR3 region has 17 residues. V was pared by 1 base and J by 5 bases, with 18 bases between. Here the CDR3 DNA reads TGCGCCAGCAGTCAATACCCGGGGGCCGGTGGCGATCAGCCCCAGCATTTT. Translation gives CASSQYPGAGGDQPQHF.

This rearrangement joins TRBV19 to TRBJ2-7, with TRBD1 matching 9 bases. Germline V gene lookup returns CDR1 LNHDA and CDR2 SQIVND (reference sequence). The J segment lost 6 bases and the V segment lost 5 bases, leaving 11 bases of the junction unmatched. The CDR3 loop spans 15 amino acids. The CDR3 region is CASSPAGTGYTEQYF. The CDR3 bases are TGTGCCAGTAGTCCCGCCGGGACAGGGTACACCGAGCAGTACTTC.

The table lists this clonotype with many counts. The chain joins TRBV7-6 to TRBJ2-4; no definite D call. CDR3 length equals 18 residues. Per germline, CDR1 SGHVS and CDR2 FNYEAQ. V lost 5 bases, J lost 0 bases, and 20 bases lay in between. The CDR3 spells CASSQTAHTPLAKNIQYF. CDR3 nucleotide sequence: TGTGCCAGCAGCCAAACCGCACACACCCCGCTAGCCAAAAACATTCAGTACTTC.

This clonotype was seen only a few times. Here the CDR3 DNA reads TGTGCCAGCAGTGTCCCACCGAACAATGAGCAGTTCTTC. As protein: CASSVPPNNEQFF. The J gene is TRBJ2-1, the V gene TRBV2, with D unresolved. The CDR3 loop spans 13 amino acids. Germline CDR1 SNHLY, CDR2 FYNNEI. The V end was cut by 4 bases, the J end by 5 bases, with 9 bases between.